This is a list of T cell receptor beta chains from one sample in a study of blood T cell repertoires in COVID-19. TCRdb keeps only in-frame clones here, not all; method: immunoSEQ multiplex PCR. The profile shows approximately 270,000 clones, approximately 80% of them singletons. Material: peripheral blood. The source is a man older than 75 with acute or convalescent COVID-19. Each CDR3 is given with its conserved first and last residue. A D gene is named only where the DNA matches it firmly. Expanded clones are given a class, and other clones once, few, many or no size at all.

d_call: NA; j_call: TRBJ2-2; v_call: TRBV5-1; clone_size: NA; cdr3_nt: TGCGCCAGCAGCTTGTCAGGGCAGGGCTTTAACACCGGGGAGCTGTTTTTT; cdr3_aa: CASSLSGQGFNTGELFF
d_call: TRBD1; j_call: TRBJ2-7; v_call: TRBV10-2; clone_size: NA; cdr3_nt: TGCGCCAGCAGTGATCTTGGGACAGGGTCCTACGAGCAGTACTTC; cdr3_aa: CASSDLGTGSYEQYF
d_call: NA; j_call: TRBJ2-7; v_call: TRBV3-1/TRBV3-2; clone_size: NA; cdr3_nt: TGTGCCAGCAGCCAAGGGGGGACACCAGACTCCTACGAGCAGTACTTC; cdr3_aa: CASSQGGTPDSYEQYF
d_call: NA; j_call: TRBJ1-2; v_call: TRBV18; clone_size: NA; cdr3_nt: TGTGCCAGCTCACCCCTGAGGGATGAGGGAGGCTACACCTTC; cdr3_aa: CASSPLRDEGGYTF
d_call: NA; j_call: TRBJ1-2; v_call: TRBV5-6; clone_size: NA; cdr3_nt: TGTGCCAGCAGCCGATTGATGTACAGCACGGACTATGGCTACACCTTC; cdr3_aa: CASSRLMYSTDYGYTF
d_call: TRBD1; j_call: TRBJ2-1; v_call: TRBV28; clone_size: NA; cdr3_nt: TGTGCCAGCAGTCCGCGGGACAGGGGCTACAATGAGCAGTTCTTC; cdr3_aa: CASSPRDRGYNEQFF
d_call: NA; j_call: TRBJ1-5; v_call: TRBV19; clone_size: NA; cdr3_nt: TGTGCCAGTAGCCCAGAGGGGGAAAGGAGCAATCAGCCCCAGCATTTT; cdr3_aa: CASSPEGERSNQPQHF
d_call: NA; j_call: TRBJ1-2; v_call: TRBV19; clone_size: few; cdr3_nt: TGTGCCAGTAGTAACAGGGTCCCTCTGTATGGCTACACCTTC; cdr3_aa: CASSNRVPLYGYTF
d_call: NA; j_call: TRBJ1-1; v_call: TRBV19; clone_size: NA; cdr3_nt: TGTGCCAGTAGTCCCGAGGGGAACACTGAAGCTTTCTTT; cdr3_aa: CASSPEGNTEAFF
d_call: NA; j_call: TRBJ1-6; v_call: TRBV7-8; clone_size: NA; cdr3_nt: TGTGCCAGCAGCCTCTTGGGAGGTTCACCCCTCCACTTT; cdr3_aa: CASSLLGGSPLHF
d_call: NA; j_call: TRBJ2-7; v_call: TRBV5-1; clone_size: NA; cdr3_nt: TGCGCCAGCAGCTTAAGTCAGCAGGGGCCCTACGAGCAGTACTTC; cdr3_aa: CASSLSQQGPYEQYF
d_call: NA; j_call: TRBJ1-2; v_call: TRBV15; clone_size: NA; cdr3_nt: TGTGCCACCAGCGTGGGGTCTAGCCCTGGCTACACCTTC; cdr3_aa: CATSVGSSPGYTF
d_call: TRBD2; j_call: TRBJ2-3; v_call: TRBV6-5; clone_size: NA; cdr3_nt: TGTGCCAGCAGAAAGACTAGCAAAAATACGCAGTATTTT; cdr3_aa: CASRKTSKNTQYF
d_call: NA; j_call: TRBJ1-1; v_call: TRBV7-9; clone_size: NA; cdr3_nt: TGTGCCAGCGACAGTAACACTGAAGCTTTCTTT; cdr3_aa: CASDSNTEAFF
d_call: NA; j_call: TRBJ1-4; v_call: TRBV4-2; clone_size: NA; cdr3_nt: TGTGCCAGCAGCGACTACAGGGTTTCGAACCCCTTGTCTGAAAAACTGTTTTTT; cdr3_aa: CASSDYRVSNPLSEKLFF
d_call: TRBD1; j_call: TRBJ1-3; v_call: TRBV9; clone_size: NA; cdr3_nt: TGTGCCAGCAGCCCGACCCTTTTAACGGACAGGGTTATTTCCCACTCTGGAAACACCATATATTTT; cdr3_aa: CASSPTLLTDRVISHSGNTIYF
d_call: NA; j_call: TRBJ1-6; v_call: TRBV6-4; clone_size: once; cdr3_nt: TGTGCCAGCAGTGAGGGAGGGGCCCGATCACCCCTCCACTTT; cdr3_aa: CASSEGGARSPLHF
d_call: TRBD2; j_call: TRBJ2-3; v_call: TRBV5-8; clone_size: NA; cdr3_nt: TGTGCCAGCAGCTTGGGGGTGGCCCCAGCGGGACCCACAGATACGCAGTATTTT; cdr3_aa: CASSLGVAPAGPTDTQYF
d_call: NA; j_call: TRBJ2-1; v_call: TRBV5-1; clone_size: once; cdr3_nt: TGCGCCAGCACCCCTGGGGGGATGACCTACAATGAGCAGTTCTTC; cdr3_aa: CASTPGGMTYNEQFF
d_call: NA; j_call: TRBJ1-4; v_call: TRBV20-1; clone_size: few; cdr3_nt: TGCAGTGCTAGTCCCGGGGGTCAGAGGAGCCCCGAGTTTTTT; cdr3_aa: CSASPGGQRSPEFF
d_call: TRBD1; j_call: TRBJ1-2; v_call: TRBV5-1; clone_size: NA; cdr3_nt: TGCGCCAGCAGAGCCACAGGGGGAAAAAACTATGGCTACACCTTC; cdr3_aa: CASRATGGKNYGYTF
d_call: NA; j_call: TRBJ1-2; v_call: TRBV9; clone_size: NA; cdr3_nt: TGTGCCAGCAGCTCCACCCCGGGGGGAAGAGCGGGCTACACCTTC; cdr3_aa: CASSSTPGGRAGYTF
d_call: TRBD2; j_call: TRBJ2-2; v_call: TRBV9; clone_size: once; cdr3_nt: TGTGCCAGCAGCGTGACTAGCGGGGGCACCGGGGAGCTGTTTTTT; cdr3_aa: CASSVTSGGTGELFF
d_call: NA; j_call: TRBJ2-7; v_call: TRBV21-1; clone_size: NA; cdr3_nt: TGTGCCAGCAGCCGCGAAACCGGGACAGGGCCCCACGAGCAGTACTTC; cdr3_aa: CASSRETGTGPHEQYF
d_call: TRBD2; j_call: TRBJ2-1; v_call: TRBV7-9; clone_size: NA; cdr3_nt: TGTGCCAGCAGCTTAGGAATAGCGGGAGGGCCGGGCTTCAATGAGCAGTTCTTC; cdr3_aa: CASSLGIAGGPGFNEQFF
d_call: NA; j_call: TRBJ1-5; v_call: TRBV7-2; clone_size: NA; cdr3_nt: TGTGCCAGCAGCTTATACAAAAATCAGCCCCAGCATTTT; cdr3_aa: CASSLYKNQPQHF
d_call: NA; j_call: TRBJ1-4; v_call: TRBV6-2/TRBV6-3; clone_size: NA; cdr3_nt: TGTGCCAGCAGCCCAAACACCGGGAGATTTAAACTGTTTTTT; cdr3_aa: CASSPNTGRFKLFF
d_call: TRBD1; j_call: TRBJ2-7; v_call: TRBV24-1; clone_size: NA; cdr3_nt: TGTGCCACCGGCGCTTGGGGACAGGGGGACTCCTACGAGCAGTACTTC; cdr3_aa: CATGAWGQGDSYEQYF
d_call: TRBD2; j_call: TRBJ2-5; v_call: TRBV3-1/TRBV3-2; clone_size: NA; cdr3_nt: TGTGCCAGCAGCCAAGGAGCGGGGGGGTGGACCCAGTACTTC; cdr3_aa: CASSQGAGGWTQYF
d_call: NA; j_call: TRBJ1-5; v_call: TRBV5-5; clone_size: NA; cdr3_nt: TGTGCCAGCAGCTTAGGCGGTTTGGGCGGGGAGCATTTT; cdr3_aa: CASSLGGLGGEHF
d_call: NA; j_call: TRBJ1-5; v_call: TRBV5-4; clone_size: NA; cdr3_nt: TGTGCCAGCAGCCCGTCCAGGGATGGTCAGCCCCAGCATTTT; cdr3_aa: CASSPSRDGQPQHF
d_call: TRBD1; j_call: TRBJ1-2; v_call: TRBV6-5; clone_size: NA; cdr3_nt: TGTGCCACCCGGGACAGGGGGAGCACTAACTATGGCTACACCTTC; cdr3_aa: CATRDRGSTNYGYTF
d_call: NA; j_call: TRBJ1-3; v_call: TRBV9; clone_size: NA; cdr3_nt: TGTGCCAGCAGCGCCCCTTCTGGAAACACCATATATTTT; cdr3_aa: CASSAPSGNTIYF
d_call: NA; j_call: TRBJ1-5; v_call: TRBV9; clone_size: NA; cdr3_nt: TGTGCCAGCAGCGTACGACAGGACGGGACGGGCAATCAGCCCCAGCATTTT; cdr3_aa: CASSVRQDGTGNQPQHF
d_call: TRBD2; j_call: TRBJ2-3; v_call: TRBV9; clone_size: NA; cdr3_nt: TGTGCCAGCAGCGTAGGTGTCGGGGGGGCGGTAGATACGCAGTATTTT; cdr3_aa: CASSVGVGGAVDTQYF
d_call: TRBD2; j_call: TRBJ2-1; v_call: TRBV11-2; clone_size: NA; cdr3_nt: TGTGCCAGCAGCTTAGAGTTCCTAGCGGATAGCTCCTACAATGAGCAGTTCTTC; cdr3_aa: CASSLEFLADSSYNEQFF
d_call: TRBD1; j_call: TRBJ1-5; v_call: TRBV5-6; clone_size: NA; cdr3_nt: TGTGCCAGCAGCTTGTTGCGGGACAGGAATGTACAGCCCCAGCATTTT; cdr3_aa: CASSLLRDRNVQPQHF
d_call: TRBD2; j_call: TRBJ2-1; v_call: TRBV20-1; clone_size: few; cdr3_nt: TGCAGTGCTAGTACCACTAGCGGGATGGGCTACAATGAGCAGTTCTTC; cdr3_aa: CSASTTSGMGYNEQFF
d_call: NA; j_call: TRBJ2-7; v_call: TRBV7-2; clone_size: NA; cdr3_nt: TGTGCCAGCAGCTTACCTCCAGGGTTCCGCACCTACGAGCAGTACTTC; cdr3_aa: CASSLPPGFRTYEQYF
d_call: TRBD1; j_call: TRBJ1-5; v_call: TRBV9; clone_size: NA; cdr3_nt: TGTGCCAGCAGCCCCGGGACAGGGGGCGGCAATCAGCCCCAGCATTTT; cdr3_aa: CASSPGTGGGNQPQHF
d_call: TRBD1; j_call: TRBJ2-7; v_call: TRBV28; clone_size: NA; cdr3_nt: TGTGCCAGCAAAAGGACAGGGAGCTACGAGCAGTACTTC; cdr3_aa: CASKRTGSYEQYF
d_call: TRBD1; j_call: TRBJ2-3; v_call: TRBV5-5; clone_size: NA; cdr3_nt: TGTGCCAGCAGCTCGACAGGGAGACAAGGGATAGATACGCAGTATTTT; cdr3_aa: CASSSTGRQGIDTQYF
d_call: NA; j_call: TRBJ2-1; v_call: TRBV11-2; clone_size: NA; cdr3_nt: TGTGCCAGCAGGACTATCCGTTACAATGAGCAGTTCTTC; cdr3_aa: CASRTIRYNEQFF
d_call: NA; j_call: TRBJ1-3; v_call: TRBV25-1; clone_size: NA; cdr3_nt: TGTGCCAGCAGTGGGTACACGAGAAACACCATATATTTT; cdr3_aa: CASSGYTRNTIYF
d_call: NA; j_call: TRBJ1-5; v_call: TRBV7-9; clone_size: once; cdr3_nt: TGTGCCAGCAGCTTAGCTGGGAGGGCAAGTAATCAGCCCCAGCATTTT; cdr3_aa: CASSLAGRASNQPQHF
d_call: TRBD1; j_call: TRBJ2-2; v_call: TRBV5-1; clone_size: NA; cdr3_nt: TGCGCCAGCAGCGTACGGGACAGGGTGACGTCCGGGGAGCTGTTTTTT; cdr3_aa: CASSVRDRVTSGELFF
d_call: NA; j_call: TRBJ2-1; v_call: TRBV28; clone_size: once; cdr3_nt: TGTGCCAGCAGTTCCCGTAATGAGCAGTTCTTC; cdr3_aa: CASSSRNEQFF
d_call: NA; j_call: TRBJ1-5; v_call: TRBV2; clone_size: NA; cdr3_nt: TGTGCCAGCAGTTACTCAAATAGCAATCAGCCCCAGCATTTT; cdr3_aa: CASSYSNSNQPQHF
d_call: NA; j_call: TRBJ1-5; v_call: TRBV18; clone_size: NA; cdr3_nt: TGTGCCAGCTCACCTACAGGATATAGCAATCAGCCCCAGCATTTT; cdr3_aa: CASSPTGYSNQPQHF
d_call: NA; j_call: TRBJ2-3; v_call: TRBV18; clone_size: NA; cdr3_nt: TGTGCCAGCTCACCAGCCGGGACACCCACAGATACGCAGTATTTT; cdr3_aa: CASSPAGTPTDTQYF
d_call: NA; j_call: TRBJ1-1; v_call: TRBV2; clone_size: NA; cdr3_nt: TGTGCCAGCTTCGGGGACACCTCGGAGGCTTTCTTT; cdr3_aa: CASFGDTSEAFF
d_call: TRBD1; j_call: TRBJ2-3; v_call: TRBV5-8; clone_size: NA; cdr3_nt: TGTGCCAGCAGCTTGGGACAGGGGTCCACAGATACGCAGTATTTT; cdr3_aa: CASSLGQGSTDTQYF
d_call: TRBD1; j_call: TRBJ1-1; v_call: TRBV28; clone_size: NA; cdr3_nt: TGTGCCAGCAGTTTACCCTTGACAGGGACTTTCTTT; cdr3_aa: CASSLPLTGTFF
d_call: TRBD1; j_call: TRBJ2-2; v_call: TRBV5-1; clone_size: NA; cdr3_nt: TGCGCCAGCAGCTTCCTAACGCTTCGGGACAGGGTGCTGTTTTTT; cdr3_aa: CASSFLTLRDRVLFF
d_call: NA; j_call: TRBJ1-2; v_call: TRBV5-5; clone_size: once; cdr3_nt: TGTGCCAGCAGCCATGATAGACAGGCTTTCTTC; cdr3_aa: CASSHDRQAFF